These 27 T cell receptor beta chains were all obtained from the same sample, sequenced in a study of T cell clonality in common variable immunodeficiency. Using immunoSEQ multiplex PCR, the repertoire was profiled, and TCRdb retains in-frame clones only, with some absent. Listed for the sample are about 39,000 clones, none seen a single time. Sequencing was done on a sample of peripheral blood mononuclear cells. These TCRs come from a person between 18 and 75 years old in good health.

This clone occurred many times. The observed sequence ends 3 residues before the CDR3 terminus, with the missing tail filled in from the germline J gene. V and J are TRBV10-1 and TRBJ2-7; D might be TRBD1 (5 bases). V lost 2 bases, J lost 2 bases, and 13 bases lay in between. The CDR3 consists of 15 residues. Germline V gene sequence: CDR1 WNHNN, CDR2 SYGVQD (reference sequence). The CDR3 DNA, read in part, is TGCGCCAGCAGTGAGGCAGGGAAGTCCCCCTACGAG. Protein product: CASSEAGKSPYE. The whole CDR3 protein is CASSEAGKSPYEQYF.

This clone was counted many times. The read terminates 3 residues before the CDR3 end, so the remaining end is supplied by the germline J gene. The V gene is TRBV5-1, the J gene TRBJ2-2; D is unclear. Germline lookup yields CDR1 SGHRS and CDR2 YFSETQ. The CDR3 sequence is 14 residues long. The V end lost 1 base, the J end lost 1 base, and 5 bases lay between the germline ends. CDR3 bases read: TGCGCCAGCAGCTTGACAGTGAACACCGGGGAG. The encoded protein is CASSLTVNTGE. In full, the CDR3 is CASSLTVNTGELFF.

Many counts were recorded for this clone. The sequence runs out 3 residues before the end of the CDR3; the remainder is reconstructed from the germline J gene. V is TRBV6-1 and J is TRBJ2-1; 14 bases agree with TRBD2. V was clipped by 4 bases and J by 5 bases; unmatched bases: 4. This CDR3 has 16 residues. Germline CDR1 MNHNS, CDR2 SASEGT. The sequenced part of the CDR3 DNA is TGTGCCAGCAGTGGCGGACTAGCGGGGGGAAACAATGAG. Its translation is CASSGGLAGGNNE. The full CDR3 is CASSGGLAGGNNEQFF.

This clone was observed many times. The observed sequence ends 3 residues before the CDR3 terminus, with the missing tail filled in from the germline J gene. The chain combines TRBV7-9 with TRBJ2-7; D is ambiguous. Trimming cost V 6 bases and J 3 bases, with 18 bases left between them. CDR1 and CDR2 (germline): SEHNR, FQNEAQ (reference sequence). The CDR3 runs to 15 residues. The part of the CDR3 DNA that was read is TGTGCCAGCAGTTCTCTTTCAGGAACCATCTACGAG. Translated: CASSSLSGTIYE. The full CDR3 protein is CASSSLSGTIYEQYF.

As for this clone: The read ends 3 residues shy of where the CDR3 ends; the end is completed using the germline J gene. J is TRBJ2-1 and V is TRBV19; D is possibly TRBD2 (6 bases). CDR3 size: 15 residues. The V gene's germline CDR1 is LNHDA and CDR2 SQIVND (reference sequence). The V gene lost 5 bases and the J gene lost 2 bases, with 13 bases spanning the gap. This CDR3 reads CASSSIADTYNEQFF. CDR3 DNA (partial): TGTGCCAGTAGTTCCATAGCGGATACCTACAATGAG.

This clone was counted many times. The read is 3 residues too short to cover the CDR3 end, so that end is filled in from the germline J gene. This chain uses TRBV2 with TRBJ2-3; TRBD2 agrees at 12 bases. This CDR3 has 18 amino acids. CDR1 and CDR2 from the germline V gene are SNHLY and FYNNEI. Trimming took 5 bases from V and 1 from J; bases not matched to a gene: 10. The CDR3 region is CASSSLGTSGLGTDTQYF. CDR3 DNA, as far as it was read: TGTGCCAGCAGTTCTCTGGGGACTAGCGGGCTTGGCACAGATACG.

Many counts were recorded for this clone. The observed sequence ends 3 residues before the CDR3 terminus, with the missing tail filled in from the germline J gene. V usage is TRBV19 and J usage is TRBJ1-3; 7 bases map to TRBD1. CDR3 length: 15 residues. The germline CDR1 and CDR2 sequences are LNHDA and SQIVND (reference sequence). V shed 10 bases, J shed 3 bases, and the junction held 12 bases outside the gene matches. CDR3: CATRTGAAGGNTIYF. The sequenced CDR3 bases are TGTGCCACCCGGACAGGCGCTGCAGGTGGAAACACC.

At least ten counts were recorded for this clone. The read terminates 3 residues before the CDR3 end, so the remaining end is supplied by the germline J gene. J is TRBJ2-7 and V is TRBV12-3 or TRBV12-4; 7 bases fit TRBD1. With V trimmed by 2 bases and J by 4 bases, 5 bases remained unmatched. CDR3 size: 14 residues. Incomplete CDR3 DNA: TGTGCCAGCAGTTTAAGACAGGGTGTTTACGAG. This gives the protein CASSLRQGVYE. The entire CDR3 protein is CASSLRQGVYEQYF.

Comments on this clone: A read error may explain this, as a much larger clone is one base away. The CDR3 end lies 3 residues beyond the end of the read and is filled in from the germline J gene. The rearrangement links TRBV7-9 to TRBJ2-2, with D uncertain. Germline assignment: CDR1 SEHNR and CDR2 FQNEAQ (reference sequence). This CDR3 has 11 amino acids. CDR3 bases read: TGTTCCTTAGACTACACCGGGGAG. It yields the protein CSLDYTGE. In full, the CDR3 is CSLDYTGELFF.

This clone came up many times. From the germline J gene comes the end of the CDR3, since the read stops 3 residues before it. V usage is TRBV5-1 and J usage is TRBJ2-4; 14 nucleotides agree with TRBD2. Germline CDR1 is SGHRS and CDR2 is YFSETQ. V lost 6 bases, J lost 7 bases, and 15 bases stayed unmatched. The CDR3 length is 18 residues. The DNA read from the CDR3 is TGCGCCAGCAAAAGGACCGAAACCGGACTAGCGGGAGGCAACATT. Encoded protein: CASKRTETGLAGGNI. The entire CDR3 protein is CASKRTETGLAGGNIQYF.

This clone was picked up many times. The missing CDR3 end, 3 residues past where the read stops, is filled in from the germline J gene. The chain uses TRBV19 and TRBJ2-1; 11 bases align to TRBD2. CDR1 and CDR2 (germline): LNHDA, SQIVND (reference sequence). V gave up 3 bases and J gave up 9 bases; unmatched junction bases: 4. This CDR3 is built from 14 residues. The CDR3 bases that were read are TGTGCCAGTAGTATGGCTAGCGGGAGGACTGAG. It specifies CASSMASGRTE. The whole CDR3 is CASSMASGRTEQFF.

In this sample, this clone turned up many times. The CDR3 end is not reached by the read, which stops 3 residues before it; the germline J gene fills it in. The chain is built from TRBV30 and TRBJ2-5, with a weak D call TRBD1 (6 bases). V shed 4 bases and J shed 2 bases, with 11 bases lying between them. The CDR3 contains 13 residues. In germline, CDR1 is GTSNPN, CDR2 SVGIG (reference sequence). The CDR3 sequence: CAWNRQVQETQYF. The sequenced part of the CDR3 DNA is TGTGCCTGGAACCGACAGGTACAAGAGACC.

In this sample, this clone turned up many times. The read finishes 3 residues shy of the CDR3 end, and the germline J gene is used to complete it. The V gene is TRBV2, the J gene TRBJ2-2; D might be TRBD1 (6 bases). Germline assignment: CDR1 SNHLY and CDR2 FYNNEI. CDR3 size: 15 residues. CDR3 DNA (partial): TGTGCCAGCAGTTTGGACAGCAGCGGTAGGGGAAAG. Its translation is CASSLDSSGRGK. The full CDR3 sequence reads CASSLDSSGRGKLFF.

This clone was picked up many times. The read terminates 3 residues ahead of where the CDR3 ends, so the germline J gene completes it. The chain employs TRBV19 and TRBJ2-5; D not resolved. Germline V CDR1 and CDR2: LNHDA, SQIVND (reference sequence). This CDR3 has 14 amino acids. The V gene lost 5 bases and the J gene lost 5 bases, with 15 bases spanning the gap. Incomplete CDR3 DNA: TGTGCCAGTAGTCCCTCTTCTCTAGTGGAGACC. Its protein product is CASSPSSLVET. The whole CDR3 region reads CASSPSSLVETQYF.

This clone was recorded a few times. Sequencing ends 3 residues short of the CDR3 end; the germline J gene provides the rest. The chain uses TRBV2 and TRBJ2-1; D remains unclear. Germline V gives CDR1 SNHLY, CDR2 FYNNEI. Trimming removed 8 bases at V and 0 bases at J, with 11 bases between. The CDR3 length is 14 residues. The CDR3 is CASDDGHSYNEQFF. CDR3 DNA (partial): TGTGCCAGCGATGATGGGCACTCCTACAATGAG.

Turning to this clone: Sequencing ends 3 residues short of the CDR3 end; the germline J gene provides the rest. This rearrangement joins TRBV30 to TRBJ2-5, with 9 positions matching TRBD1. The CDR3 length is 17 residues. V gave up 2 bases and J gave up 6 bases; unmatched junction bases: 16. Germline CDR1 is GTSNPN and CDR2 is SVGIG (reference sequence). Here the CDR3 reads CAWSMTGTGFYPKTQYF. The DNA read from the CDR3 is TGTGCCTGGAGTATGACCGGGACAGGGTTCTACCCGAAGACC.

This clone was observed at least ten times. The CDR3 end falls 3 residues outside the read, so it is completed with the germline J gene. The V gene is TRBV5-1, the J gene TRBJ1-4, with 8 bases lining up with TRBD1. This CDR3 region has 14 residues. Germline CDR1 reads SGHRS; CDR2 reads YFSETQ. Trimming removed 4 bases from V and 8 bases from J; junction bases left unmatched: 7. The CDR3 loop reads CASSPLGTGEKLFF. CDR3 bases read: TGCGCCAGCAGCCCCCTCGGGACAGGAGAAAAA.

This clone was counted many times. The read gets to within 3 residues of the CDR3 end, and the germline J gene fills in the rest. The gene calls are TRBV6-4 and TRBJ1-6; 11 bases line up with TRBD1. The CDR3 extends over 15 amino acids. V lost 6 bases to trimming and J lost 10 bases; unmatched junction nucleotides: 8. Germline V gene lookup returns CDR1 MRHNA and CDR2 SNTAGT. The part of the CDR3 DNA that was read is TGTGCCAGCAGCGCCGGGACAGGGGGTCGATCACCC. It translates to CASSAGTGGRSP. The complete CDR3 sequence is CASSAGTGGRSPLHF.

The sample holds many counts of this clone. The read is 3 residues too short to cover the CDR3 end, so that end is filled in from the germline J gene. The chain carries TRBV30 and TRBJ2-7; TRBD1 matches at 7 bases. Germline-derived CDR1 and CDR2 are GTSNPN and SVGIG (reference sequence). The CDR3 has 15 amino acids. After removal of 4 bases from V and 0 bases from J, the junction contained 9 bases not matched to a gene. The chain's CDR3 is CAWKGAAGFSYEQYF. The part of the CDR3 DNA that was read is TGTGCCTGGAAGGGGGCGGCTGGCTTCTCCTACGAG.

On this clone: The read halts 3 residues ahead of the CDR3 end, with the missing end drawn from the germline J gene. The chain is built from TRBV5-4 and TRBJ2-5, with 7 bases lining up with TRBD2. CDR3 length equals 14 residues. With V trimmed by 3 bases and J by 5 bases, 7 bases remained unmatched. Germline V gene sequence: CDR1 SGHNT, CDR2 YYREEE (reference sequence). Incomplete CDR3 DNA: TGTGCCAGCAGCTCGGCGGGAGTCCGCGAGACC. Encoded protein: CASSSAGVRET. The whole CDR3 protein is CASSSAGVRETQYF.

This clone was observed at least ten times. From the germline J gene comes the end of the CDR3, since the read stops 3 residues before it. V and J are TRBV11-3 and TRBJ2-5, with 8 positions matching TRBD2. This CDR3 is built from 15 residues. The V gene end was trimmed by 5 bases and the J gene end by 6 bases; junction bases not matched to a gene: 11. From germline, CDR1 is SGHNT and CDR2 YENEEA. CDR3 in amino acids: CASSPSGSPKKTQYF. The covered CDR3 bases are TGTGCCAGCAGCCCGAGCGGGAGTCCCAAGAAGACC.

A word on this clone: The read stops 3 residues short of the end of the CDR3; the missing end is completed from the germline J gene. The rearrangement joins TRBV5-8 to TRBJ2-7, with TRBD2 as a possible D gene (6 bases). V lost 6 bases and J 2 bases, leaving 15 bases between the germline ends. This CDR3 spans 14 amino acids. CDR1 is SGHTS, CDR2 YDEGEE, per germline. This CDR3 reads CASTKWRGTYEQYF. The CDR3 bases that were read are TGTGCCAGCACCAAGTGGCGGGGCACCTACGAG.

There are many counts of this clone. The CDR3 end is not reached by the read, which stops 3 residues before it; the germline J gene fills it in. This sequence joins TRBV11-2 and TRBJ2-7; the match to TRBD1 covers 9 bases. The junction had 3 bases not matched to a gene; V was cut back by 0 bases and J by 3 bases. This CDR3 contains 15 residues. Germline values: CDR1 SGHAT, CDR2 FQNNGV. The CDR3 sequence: CASSLEGTGIYEQYF. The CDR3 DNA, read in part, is TGTGCCAGCAGCTTAGAAGGGACAGGGATCTACGAG.

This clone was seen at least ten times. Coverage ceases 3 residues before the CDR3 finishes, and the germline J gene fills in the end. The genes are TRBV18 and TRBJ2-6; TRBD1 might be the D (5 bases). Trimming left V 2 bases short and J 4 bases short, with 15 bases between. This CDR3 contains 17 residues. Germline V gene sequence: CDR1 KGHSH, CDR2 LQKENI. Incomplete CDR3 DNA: TGTGCCAGCTCACCAGCATCTGGGTGGGGCGGGGCCAACGTC. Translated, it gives CASSPASGWGGANV. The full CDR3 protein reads CASSPASGWGGANVLTF.

CDR3 residues: CASSRLAGEGNEQFF. Incomplete CDR3 DNA: TGTGCCAGCAGCAGACTAGCGGGAGAGGGGAATGAG. The V gene is TRBV6-4, the J gene TRBJ2-1; 12 bases are shared with TRBD2. The read terminates 3 residues before the CDR3 end, so the remaining end is supplied by the germline J gene. This CDR3 is built from 15 residues. Trimming cost V 6 bases and J 7 bases; bases outside gene matches: 7. Germline CDR1 is MRHNA and CDR2 is SNTAGT.

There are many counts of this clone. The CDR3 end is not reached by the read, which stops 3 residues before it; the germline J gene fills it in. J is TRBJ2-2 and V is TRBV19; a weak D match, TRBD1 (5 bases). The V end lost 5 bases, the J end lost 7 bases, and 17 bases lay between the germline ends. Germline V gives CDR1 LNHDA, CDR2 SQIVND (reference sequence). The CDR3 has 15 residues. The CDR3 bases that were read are TGTGCCAGTAGTTGGGCAGGGCGAAGTATCGGGGAG. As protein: CASSWAGRSIGE. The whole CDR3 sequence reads CASSWAGRSIGELFF.

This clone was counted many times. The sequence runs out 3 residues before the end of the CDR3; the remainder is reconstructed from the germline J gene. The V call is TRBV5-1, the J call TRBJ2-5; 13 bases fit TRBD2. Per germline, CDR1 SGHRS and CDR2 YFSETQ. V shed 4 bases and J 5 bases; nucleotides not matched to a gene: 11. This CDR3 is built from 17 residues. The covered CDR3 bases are TGCGCCAGCAGCCGCGAACTAGCGGGAGGGCCCGGGGAGACC. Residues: CASSRELAGGPGET. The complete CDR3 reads CASSRELAGGPGETQYF.